This T cell receptor (beta chain) was observed in a study of blood T cells in healthy people across ages. Study results and limitations: Naive CD4+ cells and diversity were both higher in long-lived donors than in aged donors.

A J-beta primer mix and a sample-barcoded 5' primer were used in a second PCR of roughly 7 to 12 cycles. TCRdb used MiXCR to reprocess the 5' RACE reads, holding one entry per CDR3 protein. The top ten clones hold 9.4% of a sample with roughly 700,000 distinct CDR3 sequences, around a quarter of them seen once. Total RNA, at least 5 micrograms per sample, was extracted from PBMCs. Turning to this clonotype: The antigen remains unidentified. The junction departs from the called germline gene at one end, perhaps through a read error.

This sample also appeared in a second study, on T cells of mothers and their children. This second study notes: Second-round PCR products received sample barcodes and 2-4 random nucleotides from the M1S primer.

Input material: blood. This TCR derives from a boy between 10 and 17 years old in good health.

The CDR3 nucleotides are TGCAGTGCTGGAGACGACGGCAAAAGCAATCAGCCCCAGCATTTT. Its protein is CSAGDDGKSNQPQHF. The rearrangement uses TRBV20-1 and TRBJ1-5; no clear D gene. CDR3 length: 15 amino acids. Germline CDR1 DFQATT, CDR2 SNEGSKA (reference sequence).